This TCR beta chain was documented in a study of T-cell memory formation after mild COVID-19 (dated by TCRdb to about 2021). Study-wide context: TCR sequence clusters from the two donors were found to be largely donor specific. In two donors, T-cell clones that expanded and contracted after mild COVID-19 were followed by sequencing TCRalpha and TCRbeta repertoires longitudinally. The cohort was made up of two young adult volunteers, one female and one male, who were previously healthy.

Taken from the germline V gene, the CDR1 and CDR2 loops are ENHRY and SYGVKD. The CDR3 runs 12 amino acids, cysteine and phenylalanine included. The sequence is cut down to CDR3 DNA, 36 bases in frame from base 1. At the junction V is shortened by 10 bases and J by 4 bases, with 14 bases in between. General findings and caveats noted by the study authors: Clones contracting from day 15 to 85 had balanced CD4/CD8 phenotypes, while a second wave expanding from day 15 to 37 was biased towards CD4+. Some responding clones were detected in pre-infection memory, suggesting pre-existing cross-reactive memory T cells joined the SARS-CoV-2 response. The second-wave clones that peaked on day 37 were not confirmed to be SARS-CoV-2 specific. Contracting CD4+ clones were found mainly in CM and EM memory subsets, while CD8+ clones were enriched in EMRA. Only two mild cases were covered in the study, and larger cohorts including severe cases with pre-infection samples were considered necessary.

Sequenced on an Illumina NovaSeq 6000. TCRalpha and TCRbeta cDNA libraries were constructed by 5'RACE with constant-segment primers, with sample barcodes and unique molecular identifiers being introduced. Trizol reagent was used to extract RNA from every sample. Amplification of the libraries took two PCR steps, and the second step added a second sample barcode plus Illumina TruSeq adapters. Sequencing of libraries was performed on an Illumina NovaSeq with 2 x 150 bp paired-end reads. The original pipeline was this. The reads were demultiplexed and collapsed into UMI-guided consensus sequences using migec v1.2.7. Using mixcr v2.1.11, the UMI consensuses were aligned to TRA and TRB V and J templates and assembled into clonotypes. Expanded or contracted clonotypes were those called significant by both edgeR and NoisET, with noise models trained on biological replicates. For edgeR calls, a false discovery rate-adjusted p below 0.01 and a log2 fold-change threshold of 1 were applied. As an exploratory analysis of dynamics, max-normalized trajectories of the 1000 most abundant clonotypes were examined with PCA combined with hierarchical clustering. Separately sequenced CD4+ and CD8+ repertoires were used to assign a CD4 or CD8 phenotype to each responding clone. Clones were called with MiXCR by TCRdb after fastp trimmed the public reads at Q25, and only in-frame beta chains were retained. CDR3 protein sequences are deduplicated, and each keeps its most common genes and DNA. It is TCRdb's table, rather than the study itself, that gives the V and J calls and clone size. The sample table contains hundreds of thousands of distinct CDR3 sequences; only one count was recorded for 23% of them. The ten biggest clones cover about an eighth of the sample.

On this clonotype: The specificity of this receptor is unknown. No much larger clonotype is one base removed from it; base qualities were not supplied.

Ficoll-Paque density gradient centrifugation was used to isolate PBMCs. The chain joins TRBV10-3 to TRBJ2-7; a weak D assignment points to TRBD2 (6 bases agree). This clonotype was sampled from an adult woman who had mild COVID-19 (a few samples of this study predate the infection). The sample titles of this study are shuffled in the database, so cell type and time point are left out; the donor was told from shared clones. The specimen was PBMCs or a T cell subset sorted from them (not recorded which). The nucleotides read TGTGCCAGCTCGTGGCGGGATTACGAGCAGTACTTC. It codes for CASSWRDYEQYF.